These 15 T cell receptor beta chains share one sample of origin, sequenced in a study of radiotherapy plus CTLA-4 blockade in lung cancer. Produced via immunoSEQ multiplex PCR; TCRdb's table is partial and in-frame only. The table includes about 60,000 clones, roughly four fifths detected once. This specimen was peripheral blood, taken from a patient treated with radiotherapy plus ipilimumab. These receptors all stem from a human donor with non-small cell lung cancer who had a complete response to radiotherapy plus ipilimumab.

The J gene is TRBJ2-7, the V gene TRBV6-5; maybe TRBD1 (6 bases). CDR3 length equals 14 residues. Trimming left V 8 bases short and J 0 bases short, with 14 bases between. Germline CDR1 is MNHEY and CDR2 is SVGAGI. CDR3 coding DNA: TGTGCCAGCGCAGACCAGGGGTCCTCCTACGAGCAGTACTTC. This translates into CASADQGSSYEQYF.

There are many counts of this clone. This chain links TRBV7-9 with TRBJ2-7; TRBD1 agrees at 9 bases. The CDR3 covers 15 residues. The ends lost 5 bases at V and 0 bases at J; junction bases unmatched: 5. Germline V gives CDR1 SEHNR, CDR2 FQNEAQ (reference sequence). DNA for the CDR3: TGTGCCAGCAGCGTAGGACAGGGGATCTCCTACGAGCAGTACTTC. This codes for CASSVGQGISYEQYF.

This clone showed up many times. The V gene is TRBV19, the J gene TRBJ1-1, with D uncertain. Trimming pared 3 bases from V and 3 bases from J, leaving 11 bases between. The CDR3 is 14 residues long. CDR1 is LNHDA, CDR2 SQIVND, per germline (reference sequence). The CDR3 sequence is CASSMTGSHTEAFF. CDR3 DNA: TGTGCCAGTAGTATGACCGGGAGTCACACTGAAGCTTTCTTT. The whole variable domain, filled in from reference TRBV19 and TRBJ1-1, reads DGGITQSPKYLFRKEGQNVTLSCEQNLNHDAMYWYRQDPGQGLRLIYYSQIVNDFQKGDIAEGYSVSREKKESFPLTVTSAQKNPTAFYLCASSMTGSHTEAFFGQGTRLTVV.

V and J are TRBV5-1 and TRBJ1-1; D uncertain. Germline CDR1 is SGHRS and CDR2 is YFSETQ. V gave up 1 base and J gave up 0 bases, with 13 bases separating them. The CDR3 consists of 16 residues. The CDR3: CASSLLGSTMNTEAFF. The CDR3 nucleotides read TGCGCCAGCAGCTTGTTGGGCTCAACCATGAACACTGAAGCTTTCTTT. The variable domain in full, completed from reference TRBV5-1 and TRBJ1-1, reads KAGVTQTPRYLIKTRGQQVTLSCSPISGHRSVSWYQQTPGQGLQFLFEYFSETQRNKGNFPGRFSGRQFSNSRSEMNVSTLELGDSALYLCASSLLGSTMNTEAFFGQGTRLTVV.

V is TRBV28 and J is TRBJ1-3; D gene unclear. There are 16 residues in the CDR3. From germline, CDR1 is MDHEN and CDR2 SYDVKM. Trimming shortened V by 4 bases and J by 0 bases, and 13 bases separated the two germline ends. The chain's CDR3 is CASSSPQLISGNTIYF. For the CDR3, the DNA is TGTGCCAGCAGTTCGCCCCAACTGATCTCTGGAAACACCATATATTTT.

This clone was seen a handful of times. The V and J genes are TRBV6-4 and TRBJ1-2; perhaps TRBD1 as D (6 bases). Germline assignment: CDR1 MRHNA and CDR2 SNTAGT. The CDR3 runs to 16 residues. Trimming removed 2 bases at V and 8 bases at J, with 21 bases between. The CDR3 sequence is CASSDGDRSAVFGYTF. CDR3 sequence (DNA): TGTGCCAGCAGTGACGGAGACAGGTCGGCAGTTTTCGGCTACACCTTC.

The table lists this clone with a few counts. The chain combines TRBV20-1 with TRBJ2-1, with D uncertain. Trimming stripped 6 bases from V and 5 bases from J, with 8 bases between. The germline V gene has CDR1 DFQATT and CDR2 SNEGSKA (reference sequence). The CDR3 is 11 amino acids. The CDR3 protein is CSARQDNEQFF. CDR3 nucleotides: TGCAGTGCACGGCAGGACAATGAGCAGTTCTTC.

This chain links TRBV18 with TRBJ1-2; D gene unclear. V dropped 3 bases and J dropped 2 bases, with 16 bases sitting between them. The CDR3 spans 16 residues. Germline V gene lookup returns CDR1 KGHSH and CDR2 LQKENI. CDR3 region: CASSPSGSIFNYGYTF. As DNA, the CDR3 is TGTGCCAGCTCACCGAGCGGGAGTATTTTCAACTATGGCTACACCTTC. Drawing the rest from reference TRBV18 and TRBJ1-2, the complete variable domain is NAGVMQNPRHLVRRRGQEARLRCSPMKGHSHVYWYRQLPEEGLKFMVYLQKENIIDESGMPKERFSAEFPKEGPSILRIQQVVRGDSAAYFCASSPSGSIFNYGYTFGSGTRLTVV.

The chain combines TRBV7-3 with TRBJ2-1; TRBD2 is a possible D gene (5 bases). CDR3 length: 17 amino acids. Trimming took 3 bases from V and 1 from J, leaving 16 bases between them. The germline V gene encodes CDR1 SGHTA and CDR2 FQGTGA. The CDR3 DNA sequence: TGTGCCAGCAGCTTGAGGTATGACGGGAATTCCTACAATGAGCAGTTCTTC. The encoded protein is CASSLRYDGNSYNEQFF.

This clone was seen only once. The chain couples TRBV6-5 to TRBJ2-5; possibly TRBD1 for D (5 bases). In germline, CDR1 is MNHEY, CDR2 SVGAGI. This CDR3 has 13 residues. V was clipped by 5 bases and J by 4 bases, with 11 bases between them. CDR3 amino acids: CASSTTRVETQYF. The CDR3, as DNA: TGTGCCAGCAGTACTACCAGGGTAGAGACCCAGTACTTC.

This chain joins TRBV5-6 and TRBJ2-7, with no clear D. Trimming removed 2 bases at V and 6 bases at J, with 15 bases between. Per germline, CDR1 SGHDT and CDR2 YYEEEE. CDR3 length: 14 amino acids. CDR3 loop: CASSLRPRSVEQYF. Here the CDR3 DNA reads TGTGCCAGCAGCTTAAGGCCCCGGAGCGTCGAGCAGTACTTC.

This clone was counted a few times. V usage is TRBV9 and J usage is TRBJ2-7; 7 bases align to TRBD2. There are 15 residues in the CDR3. Germline values: CDR1 SGDLS, CDR2 YYNGEE. Trimming at V came to 4 bases and at J to 5 bases, leaving 12 bases not matched to a gene. The CDR3 DNA sequence: TGTGCCAGCAGCCCCGGCGGGGGTCAGAGGGACGAGCAGTACTTC. Translating gives CASSPGGGQRDEQYF.

This clone turned up a few times. This sequence joins TRBV15 and TRBJ2-5, with a possible D match to TRBD1 (5 bases). Near its end, the DNA agrees better with TRBJ2-7, so the J call may be wrong. Germline loops: CDR1 LNHNV, CDR2 YYDKDF (reference sequence). CDR3 length: 16 residues. CDR3 sequence (DNA): TGTGCCACCAGCAGAGATATGCCAGGGCTCCACTACGAGCAGTACTTC. Translation: CATSRDMPGLHYEQYF.

The chain couples TRBV6-6 to TRBJ2-5, with TRBD1 matching 11 bases. CDR1 and CDR2 (germline): MNHNY, SVGAGI (reference sequence). After removal of 5 bases from V and 0 bases from J, the junction contained 5 bases not matched to a gene. This CDR3 comprises 16 residues. The CDR3 DNA follows: TGTGCCAGCAGTCCGGGGGACAGGGGGTACCAAGAGACCCAGTACTTC. It translates to CASSPGDRGYQETQYF.

The chain carries TRBV9 and TRBJ2-3; D ambiguous. Trimming removed 3 bases from V and 2 bases from J, with 19 bases in between. Germline loops: CDR1 SGDLS, CDR2 YYNGEE. The CDR3 consists of 17 residues. For the CDR3, the DNA is TGTGCCAGCAGCGGAAGAGCGACCCTCTTCAACACAGATACGCAGTATTTT. Encoded protein: CASSGRATLFNTDTQYF.